A single sample gave rise to the 16 T cell receptor beta chains below, sequenced in a study of T cell changes during pregnancy in multiple sclerosis. Assay used: immunoSEQ multiplex PCR; TCRdb lists only in-frame clones, some missing. This sample has around 36,000 clones, with under 95% found just once. The input for sequencing was CD8+ T cells from peripheral blood mononuclear cells, taken in the first trimester of pregnancy. These receptors all come from a female donor with multiple sclerosis, enrolled in a pregnancy study.

The V and J genes are TRBV7-8 and TRBJ2-1, with TRBD2 as a possible D gene (5 bases). The germline CDR1 and CDR2 sequences are SGHVS and FQNEAQ. This CDR3 is built from 13 residues. With 4 bases removed from V and 10 bases from J, the gap between germline ends came to 14 bases. CDR3 in DNA: TGTGCCAGCAGCTCATCAACCCAGCGGGAGCAGTTCTTC. It codes for CASSSSTQREQFF. Full variable domain (remainder filled in from reference TRBV7-8 and TRBJ2-1): GAGVSQSPRYKVAKRGQDVALRCDPISGHVSLFWYQQALGQGPEFLTYFQNEAQLDKSGLPSDRFFAERPEGSVSTLKIQRTQQEDSAVYLCASSSSTQREQFFGPGTRLTVL.

The chain combines TRBV20-1 with TRBJ2-1; no definite D call. Per germline, CDR1 DFQATT and CDR2 SNEGSKA (reference sequence). The V end lost 2 bases, the J end lost 10 bases, and 6 bases lay between the germline ends. The length of the CDR3 is 10 residues. The CDR3 DNA reads TGCAGTGCTAGACAGTACGAGCAGTTCTTC. Its translation: CSARQYEQFF.

V is TRBV6-1 and J is TRBJ2-7, with a weak D call TRBD1 (6 bases). V lost 6 bases to trimming and J lost 0 bases, with 15 bases between them. This CDR3 comprises 15 residues. The germline gives CDR1 MNHNS, CDR2 SASEGT. Here the CDR3 DNA reads TGTGCCAGCAGCCGCGAAGGGGGAAGCTCCTACGAGCAGTACTTC. Its protein is CASSREGGSSYEQYF.

The chain joins TRBV5-1 to TRBJ1-2, with TRBD1 matching 8 bases. This CDR3 has 15 residues. The V segment lost 0 bases and the J segment 4 bases; nucleotides outside the gene matches: 5. Germline V CDR1 and CDR2: SGHRS, YFSETQ. CDR3: CASSLGTGISYGYTF. The CDR3 DNA follows: TGCGCCAGCAGCTTGGGGACAGGGATCTCCTATGGCTACACCTTC. Full variable domain (outside the CDR3, taken from reference TRBV5-1 and TRBJ1-2): KAGVTQTPRYLIKTRGQQVTLSCSPISGHRSVSWYQQTPGQGLQFLFEYFSETQRNKGNFPGRFSGRQFSNSRSEMNVSTLELGDSALYLCASSLGTGISYGYTFGSGTRLTVV.

The J gene is TRBJ1-1, the V gene TRBV5-4; no reliable D call. In germline, CDR1 is SGHNT, CDR2 YYREEE (reference sequence). This CDR3 has 13 amino acids. V dropped 1 base and J dropped 2 bases, with 6 bases sitting between them. CDR3 region: CASSLRGNTEAFF. In nucleotides, the CDR3 is TGTGCCAGCAGCTTGCGGGGTAACACTGAAGCTTTCTTT.

This chain joins TRBV9 and TRBJ1-2; 7 nucleotides line up with TRBD1. Germline V gene lookup returns CDR1 SGDLS and CDR2 YYNGEE. This CDR3 is built from 14 residues. The V and J ends lost 0 bases and 5 bases, in that order; junction bases with no gene match: 4. Written as DNA, the CDR3 is TGTGCCAGCAGCGTAGAAGGGGGCCATTATGGCTACACCTTC. Amino acid sequence: CASSVEGGHYGYTF.

The J gene is TRBJ1-5, the V gene TRBV30, with D hard to call. There are 14 residues in the CDR3. Per the germline V gene, CDR1 is GTSNPN and CDR2 is SVGIG (reference sequence). Trimming took off 3 bases at V and 1 base at J, with 10 bases between the two ends. The CDR3 sequence is CAWRNPESNQPQHF. The CDR3 region has the DNA TGTGCCTGGAGAAATCCAGAAAGCAATCAGCCCCAGCATTTT. Combining the CDR3 with reference TRBV30 and TRBJ1-5 gives the whole variable domain SQTIHQWPATLVQPVGSPLSLECTVEGTSNPNLYWYRQAAGRGLQLLFYSVGIGQISSEVPQNLSASRPQDRQFILSSKKLLLSDSGFYLCAWRNPESNQPQHFGDGTRLSIL.

This chain connects TRBV9 to TRBJ1-1, with 11 bases aligning to TRBD1. V lost 3 bases to trimming and J lost 4 bases; unmatched junction nucleotides: 2. Looked up from germline, CDR1 is SGDLS and CDR2 is YYNGEE. This CDR3 region has 14 residues. The CDR3 DNA sequence: TGTGCCAGCAGCGAGGGGACAGGGGGCACTGAAGCTTTCTTT. Protein: CASSEGTGGTEAFF. Combining the CDR3 with reference TRBV9 and TRBJ1-1 gives the whole variable domain DSGVTQTPKHLITATGQRVTLRCSPRSGDLSVYWYQQSLDQGLQFLIQYYNGEERAKGNILERFSAQQFPDLHSELNLSSLELGDSALYFCASSEGTGGTEAFFGQGTRLTVV.

The rearrangement links TRBV13 to TRBJ2-3, with D tentatively TRBD1 (6 bases). The CDR3 runs 17 residues. V shed 5 bases and J shed 2 bases, with 20 bases lying between them. Germline CDR1 reads PRHDT; CDR2 reads FYEKMQ (reference sequence). CDR3 amino acids: CASSTRKDSQNTDTQYF. CDR3 nucleotides: TGTGCCAGCAGCACGCGGAAGGACAGCCAAAACACAGATACGCAGTATTTT. Supplemented by reference TRBV13 and TRBJ2-3, the full variable domain reads AAGVIQSPRHLIKEKRETATLKCYPIPRHDTVYWYQQGPGQDPQFLISFYEKMQSDKGSIPDRFSAQQFSDYHSELNMSSLELGDSALYFCASSTRKDSQNTDTQYFGPGTRLTVL.

V usage is TRBV9 and J usage is TRBJ2-1; 15 bases match TRBD2. CDR1 is SGDLS and CDR2 is YYNGEE in the germline V gene. The CDR3 totals 18 residues. The V and J ends lost 4 bases and 1 base, in that order; junction bases with no gene match: 6. The CDR3, as DNA: TGTGCCAGCAGCTTAGGGACTAGCGGGGGGCCGTCCTACAATGAGCAGTTCTTC. This encodes CASSLGTSGGPSYNEQFF.

The chain recombines TRBV13 with TRBJ2-1, with 14 bases lining up with TRBD2. The CDR3 covers 14 residues. The V gene's germline CDR1 is PRHDT and CDR2 FYEKMQ (reference sequence). V lost 5 bases to trimming and J lost 10 bases; unmatched junction nucleotides: 4. The CDR3 nucleotides read TGTGCCAGCAGCCACGGGACTAGCGGGGGAGAGCAGTTCTTC. It is translated as CASSHGTSGGEQFF.

CDR3 in amino acids: CSVETPRDYVRATEAFF. CDR3 coding DNA: TGCAGCGTTGAGACTCCCCGGGACTATGTGAGGGCCACTGAAGCTTTCTTT. The chain joins TRBV29-1 to TRBJ1-1; possible D gene TRBD1, 5 bases. Trimming pared 3 bases from V and 4 bases from J, leaving 24 bases between. The CDR3 spans 17 residues. Per germline, CDR1 SQVTM and CDR2 ANQGSEA. Looking up the rest from reference TRBV29-1 and TRBJ1-1 gives the full variable domain: SAVISQKPSRDICQRGTSLTIQCQVDSQVTMMFWYRQQPGQSLTLIATANQGSEATYESGFVIDKFPISRPNLTFSTLTVSNMSPEDSSIYLCSVETPRDYVRATEAFFGQGTRLTVV.

The rearrangement joins TRBV9 to TRBJ2-7; 7 nucleotides agree with TRBD1. Per the germline V gene, CDR1 is SGDLS and CDR2 is YYNGEE. This CDR3 is 15 amino acids long. After removal of 3 bases from V and 2 bases from J, the junction contained 8 bases not matched to a gene. This CDR3 is CASSGRDSNPYEQYF. CDR3 in DNA: TGTGCCAGCAGCGGCCGGGACAGCAACCCCTACGAGCAGTACTTC.

The chain links TRBV6-5 to TRBJ2-1, with a tentative D call TRBD2 (5 bases). Germline CDR1 MNHEY, CDR2 SVGAGI. The CDR3 is made up of 14 amino acids. With 7 bases removed from V and 0 bases from J, the gap between germline ends came to 10 bases. The CDR3 DNA reads as TGTGCCAGCACGATGGGGAGCTCCTACAATGAGCAGTTCTTC. Translating gives CASTMGSSYNEQFF.

The chain carries TRBV15 and TRBJ1-2; D not resolved. Germline CDR1 and CDR2: LNHNV and YYDKDF (reference sequence). The CDR3 has 17 amino acids. Trimming removed 0 bases from V and 3 bases from J, with 17 bases in between. CDR3 protein: CATSRDLGSVNHYGYTF. CDR3 in DNA: TGTGCCACCAGCAGAGATCTTGGGAGCGTCAACCACTATGGCTACACCTTC.

The V and J genes are TRBV27 and TRBJ1-1, with a tentative D call TRBD1 (5 bases). The V end lost 8 bases, the J end lost 5 bases, and 12 bases lay between the germline ends. Germline V lookup: CDR1 MNHEY, CDR2 SMNVEV (reference sequence). The CDR3 loop spans 12 amino acids. In DNA form, the CDR3 reads TGTGCCAGCGCAAGGCCAGGGACTGAAGCTTTCTTT. Translating it yields CASARPGTEAFF.